The rows below give T cell receptor beta chains drawn from one sample of a study of T cells in Graves' hyperthyroidism and ophthalmopathy. TCRdb re-called the multiplex PCR reads through MiXCR, storing one row per CDR3 protein. The sample lists 400,000 to 550,000 distinct CDR3 sequences; around 22% were seen once. Sequencing was performed on blood. The receptors come from a woman aged 25 to 39 with Graves' ophthalmopathy. Each CDR3 is given with its conserved first and last residue. Each record gives: CDR3 DNA, CDR3 protein, D gene, V gene, clone size, CDR3 length, J gene. D genes are given only for firm matches. Size tells how often a clone was seen (once, few, many) or the class of an expanded clone, and some rows leave it out.

CDR3nt: TGTGCCAGCAGCCCCCGGGCGCGGGAGCTGTTTTTT
CDR3aa: CASSPRARELFF
d_gene: NA
v_gene: TRBV3-1
abundance: NA
len: 12
j_gene: TRBJ2-2

CDR3nt: TGTGCCAGCAGTTTATCTTGGGCAGGACAAAATCAGCCCCAGCATTTT
CDR3aa: CASSLSWAGQNQPQHF
d_gene: NA
v_gene: TRBV12-3/TRBV12-4
abundance: many
len: 16
j_gene: TRBJ1-5

CDR3nt: TGTGCCAGCAGCTTATCCCGGGACAGGGTGTACGAGCAGTACTTC
CDR3aa: CASSLSRDRVYEQYF
d_gene: TRBD1
v_gene: TRBV7-2
abundance: few
len: 15
j_gene: TRBJ2-7

CDR3nt: TGTGCCAGCAGCTTAGAGCTAGCGGGGGGGCAAGAGACCCAGTACTTC
CDR3aa: CASSLELAGGQETQYF
d_gene: TRBD2
v_gene: TRBV11-2
abundance: NA
len: 16
j_gene: TRBJ2-5

CDR3nt: TGTGCCAGCAGTTTATCAATTGGGACTCGGGGCTACGAGCAGTACTTC
CDR3aa: CASSLSIGTRGYEQYF
d_gene: NA
v_gene: TRBV6-5
abundance: NA
len: 16
j_gene: TRBJ2-7

CDR3nt: TGTGCCAGCAGTCTACCTGGGGGCGTGGAGCAGTACTTC
CDR3aa: CASSLPGGVEQYF
d_gene: NA
v_gene: TRBV7-2
abundance: many
len: 13
j_gene: TRBJ2-7

CDR3nt: TGTGCCAGCAGCTTAGAGTTGGGAAAAAAGCATTTT
CDR3aa: CASSLELGKKHF
d_gene: NA
v_gene: TRBV7-8
abundance: few
len: 12
j_gene: TRBJ1-5

CDR3nt: TGTGCCAGCAGGGGTCTCTCACGGAGTTGGGAAAACACTGAAGCTTTCTTT
CDR3aa: CASRGLSRSWENTEAFF
d_gene: NA
v_gene: TRBV6-2/TRBV6-3
abundance: NA
len: 17
j_gene: TRBJ1-1

CDR3nt: TGTGCCAGCAGTGTGGAGGGGGCGCTTGGCTACACCTTC
CDR3aa: CASSVEGALGYTF
d_gene: TRBD1
v_gene: TRBV2
abundance: many
len: 13
j_gene: TRBJ1-2

CDR3nt: TGCAGCGTTTCCCGGGACAGGGGGTACGGCGGGGCCAACGTCCTGACTTTC
CDR3aa: CSVSRDRGYGGANVLTF
d_gene: TRBD1
v_gene: TRBV29-1
abundance: NA
len: 17
j_gene: TRBJ2-6

CDR3nt: TGTGCCAGCAGCTTAGCGCGTGAAGCTTTCTTT
CDR3aa: CASSLAREAFF
d_gene: NA
v_gene: TRBV7-9
abundance: many
len: 11
j_gene: TRBJ1-1

CDR3nt: TGCGCCAGCAGCTTGGCGCGAAGAGGCGGGGGGCCAAACACCGGGGAGCTGTTTTTT
CDR3aa: CASSLARRGGGPNTGELFF
d_gene: TRBD2
v_gene: TRBV5-1
abundance: many
len: 19
j_gene: TRBJ2-2

CDR3nt: TGCAGTGCTAGAGGGACGAGGGATGGCTACACCTTC
CDR3aa: CSARGTRDGYTF
d_gene: NA
v_gene: TRBV20-1
abundance: few
len: 12
j_gene: TRBJ1-2

CDR3nt: TGCGCCAGCAGCCAATCGCTAGCGGGAGGGGAGCAGTACTTC
CDR3aa: CASSQSLAGGEQYF
d_gene: TRBD2
v_gene: TRBV4-1
abundance: few
len: 14
j_gene: TRBJ2-7

CDR3nt: TGTGCCAGCAATTTATTCGCGTCCTACGAGCAGTACTTC
CDR3aa: CASNLFASYEQYF
d_gene: NA
v_gene: TRBV12-3/TRBV12-4
abundance: NA
len: 13
j_gene: TRBJ2-7

CDR3nt: TGTGCCAGCAGCTTACCAATATTCCGGGGACTGAGAGCGGCCTACGAGCAGTACTTC
CDR3aa: CASSLPIFRGLRAAYEQYF
d_gene: NA
v_gene: TRBV11-2
abundance: many
len: 19
j_gene: TRBJ2-7

CDR3nt: TGCGCCAGCAGCCAGCGAGAAGATCCGAAGTTTCACTATGGCTACACCTTC
CDR3aa: CASSQREDPKFHYGYTF
d_gene: NA
v_gene: TRBV4-1
abundance: many
len: 17
j_gene: TRBJ1-2

CDR3nt: TGTGCCAGCAGGCGAAAGACAGGGGGCAACGACTATGGCTACACCTTC
CDR3aa: CASRRKTGGNDYGYTF
d_gene: TRBD1
v_gene: TRBV6-1
abundance: many
len: 16
j_gene: TRBJ1-2

CDR3nt: TGTGCCAGTAGTATTGCGGGCTTTGCCAAAAACATTAAGTACTTC
CDR3aa: CASSIAGFAKNIKYF
d_gene: NA
v_gene: TRBV19
abundance: few
len: 15
j_gene: TRBJ2-4

CDR3nt: TGTGCCAGCAGCAAACAGCCGAACACTGAAGCTTTCTTT
CDR3aa: CASSKQPNTEAFF
d_gene: NA
v_gene: TRBV7-6
abundance: NA
len: 13
j_gene: TRBJ1-1

CDR3nt: TGTGCCAGCACCCCAGGTTACGAGCAGTACTTC
CDR3aa: CASTPGYEQYF
d_gene: NA
v_gene: TRBV7-9
abundance: NA
len: 11
j_gene: TRBJ2-7

CDR3nt: TGCAGTGCTAGAGCCCAAGGACAGCACAATCAGCCCCAGCATTTT
CDR3aa: CSARAQGQHNQPQHF
d_gene: NA
v_gene: TRBV20-1
abundance: many
len: 15
j_gene: TRBJ1-5

CDR3nt: TGTGCCAGCAATAGATCGGACCTCCTCTCTGGAAACACCATATATTTT
CDR3aa: CASNRSDLLSGNTIYF
d_gene: NA
v_gene: TRBV6-1
abundance: many
len: 16
j_gene: TRBJ1-3

CDR3nt: TGCAGTGCTAGGGCCGACAGGGGAGGTCAGCCCCAGCATTTT
CDR3aa: CSARADRGGQPQHF
d_gene: TRBD1
v_gene: TRBV20-1
abundance: many
len: 14
j_gene: TRBJ1-5

CDR3nt: TGTGCCAGCAGCGTAGATGGCACTAGCGGGAGTCTTCGGAACATTCAGTACTTC
CDR3aa: CASSVDGTSGSLRNIQYF
d_gene: TRBD2
v_gene: TRBV9
abundance: NA
len: 18
j_gene: TRBJ2-4

CDR3nt: TGTGCCAGCAGACCCACAGGGTTCGGAGGCTACACCTTC
CDR3aa: CASRPTGFGGYTF
d_gene: NA
v_gene: TRBV12-3/TRBV12-4
abundance: NA
len: 13
j_gene: TRBJ1-2

CDR3nt: TGTGCCAGCAGCGTAGATTCGGGGGTGGGCACTGAAGCTTTCTTT
CDR3aa: CASSVDSGVGTEAFF
d_gene: NA
v_gene: TRBV9
abundance: many
len: 15
j_gene: TRBJ1-1

CDR3nt: TGCGCCAGCAGCTCAGCTCCGGGACAGGGAATCGAGACCCAGTACTTC
CDR3aa: CASSSAPGQGIETQYF
d_gene: TRBD1
v_gene: TRBV5-1
abundance: many
len: 16
j_gene: TRBJ2-5

CDR3nt: TGTGCCAGCAGTTTAAGGGGTTACGAGCAGTACTTC
CDR3aa: CASSLRGYEQYF
d_gene: NA
v_gene: TRBV27
abundance: many
len: 12
j_gene: TRBJ2-7

CDR3nt: TGTGCCAGCAGCCAAGGCCTCCCGAACTACACCTTC
CDR3aa: CASSQGLPNYTF
d_gene: NA
v_gene: TRBV4-2
abundance: NA
len: 12
j_gene: TRBJ1-2

CDR3nt: TGCGCCAGCAGCTTCGGGGACAGGGACTATGGCTACACCTTC
CDR3aa: CASSFGDRDYGYTF
d_gene: TRBD1
v_gene: TRBV5-1
abundance: many
len: 14
j_gene: TRBJ1-2

CDR3nt: TGTGCCATCAGTGATGGGGCAGCTAATCAGCCCCAGCATTTT
CDR3aa: CAISDGAANQPQHF
d_gene: NA
v_gene: TRBV10-3
abundance: many
len: 14
j_gene: TRBJ1-5

CDR3nt: TGTGCCAGTAGTATCCGCGGGGAAAACTATGGCTACACCTTC
CDR3aa: CASSIRGENYGYTF
d_gene: NA
v_gene: TRBV19
abundance: NA
len: 14
j_gene: TRBJ1-2

CDR3nt: TGTGCCAGCACCCTGTTCAGAGGAGGCCATGGCTACACCTTC
CDR3aa: CASTLFRGGHGYTF
d_gene: NA
v_gene: TRBV11-2
abundance: many
len: 14
j_gene: TRBJ1-2